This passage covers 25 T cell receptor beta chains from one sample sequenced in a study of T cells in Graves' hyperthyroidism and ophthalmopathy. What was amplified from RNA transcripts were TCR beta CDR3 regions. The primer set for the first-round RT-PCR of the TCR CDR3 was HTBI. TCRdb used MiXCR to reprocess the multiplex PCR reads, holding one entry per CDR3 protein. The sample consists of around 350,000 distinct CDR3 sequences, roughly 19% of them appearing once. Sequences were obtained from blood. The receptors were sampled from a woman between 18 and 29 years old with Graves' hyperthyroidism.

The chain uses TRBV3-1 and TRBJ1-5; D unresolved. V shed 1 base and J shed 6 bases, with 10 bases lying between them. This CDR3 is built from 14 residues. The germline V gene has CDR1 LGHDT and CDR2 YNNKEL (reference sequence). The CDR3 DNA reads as TGTGCCAGCAGCCAAGCTAGGGAAATTCAGCCCCAGCATTTT. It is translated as CASSQAREIQPQHF.

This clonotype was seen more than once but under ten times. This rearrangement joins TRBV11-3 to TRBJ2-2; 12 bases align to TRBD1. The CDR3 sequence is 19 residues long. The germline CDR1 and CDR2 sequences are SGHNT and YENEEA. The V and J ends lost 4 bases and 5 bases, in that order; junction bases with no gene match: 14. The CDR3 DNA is TGTGCCAGCAGCTCCTCCAGGGACAGGGGGCGTCAAACAACCGGGGAGCTGTTTTTT. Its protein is CASSSSRDRGRQTTGELFF.

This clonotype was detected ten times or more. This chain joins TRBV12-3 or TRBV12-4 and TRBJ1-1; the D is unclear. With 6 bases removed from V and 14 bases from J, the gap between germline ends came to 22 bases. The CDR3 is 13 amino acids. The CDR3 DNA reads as TGTGCCAGCAGCCTCATAGTCGGGGTGGGAGGCTTCTTT. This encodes CASSLIVGVGGFF.

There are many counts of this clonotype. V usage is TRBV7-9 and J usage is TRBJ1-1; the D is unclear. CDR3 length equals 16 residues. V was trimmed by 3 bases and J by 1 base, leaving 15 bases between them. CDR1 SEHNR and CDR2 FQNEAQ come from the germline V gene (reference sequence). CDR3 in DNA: TGTGCCAGCAGCTTTTTCGACGACAAGCCGAACACTGAAGCTTTCTTT. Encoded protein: CASSFFDDKPNTEAFF.

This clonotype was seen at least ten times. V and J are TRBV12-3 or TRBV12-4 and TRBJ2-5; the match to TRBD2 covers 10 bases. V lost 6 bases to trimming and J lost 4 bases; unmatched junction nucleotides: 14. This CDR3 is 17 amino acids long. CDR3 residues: CASRPTSGALGLETQYF. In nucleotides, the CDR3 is TGTGCCAGCAGACCCACTAGCGGGGCCTTGGGGCTAGAGACCCAGTACTTC.

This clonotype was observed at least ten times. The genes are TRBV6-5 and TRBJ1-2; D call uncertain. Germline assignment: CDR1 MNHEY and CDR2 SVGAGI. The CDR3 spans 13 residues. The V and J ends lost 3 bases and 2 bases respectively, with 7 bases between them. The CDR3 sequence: CASSYLSNYGYTF. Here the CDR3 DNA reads TGTGCCAGCAGTTATCTTTCAAACTATGGCTACACCTTC.

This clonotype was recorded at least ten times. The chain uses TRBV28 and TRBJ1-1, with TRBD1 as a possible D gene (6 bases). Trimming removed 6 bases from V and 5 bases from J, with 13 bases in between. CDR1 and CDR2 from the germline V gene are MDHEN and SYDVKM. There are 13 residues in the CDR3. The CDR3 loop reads CASRKQGGTEAFF. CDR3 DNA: TGTGCCAGCAGGAAACAGGGTGGGACTGAAGCTTTCTTT.

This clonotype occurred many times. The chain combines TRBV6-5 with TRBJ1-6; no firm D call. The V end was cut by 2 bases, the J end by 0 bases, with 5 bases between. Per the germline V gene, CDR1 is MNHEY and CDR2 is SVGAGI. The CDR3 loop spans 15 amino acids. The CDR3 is CASSYGFSYNSPLHF. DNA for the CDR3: TGTGCCAGCAGTTACGGGTTCTCCTATAATTCACCCCTCCACTTT.

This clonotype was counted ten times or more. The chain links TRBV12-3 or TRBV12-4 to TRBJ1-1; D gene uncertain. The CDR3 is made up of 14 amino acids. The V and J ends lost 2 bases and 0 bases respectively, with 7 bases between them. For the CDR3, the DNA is TGTGCCAGCAGTTTAAGGGCCGTGAACACTGAAGCTTTCTTT. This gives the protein CASSLRAVNTEAFF.

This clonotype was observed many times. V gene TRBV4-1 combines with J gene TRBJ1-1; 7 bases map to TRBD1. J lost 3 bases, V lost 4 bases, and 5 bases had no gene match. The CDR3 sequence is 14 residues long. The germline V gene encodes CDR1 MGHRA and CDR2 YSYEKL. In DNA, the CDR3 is TGCGCCAGCAGCCGACAGGGTTTCGACACTGAAGCTTTCTTT. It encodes CASSRQGFDTEAFF.

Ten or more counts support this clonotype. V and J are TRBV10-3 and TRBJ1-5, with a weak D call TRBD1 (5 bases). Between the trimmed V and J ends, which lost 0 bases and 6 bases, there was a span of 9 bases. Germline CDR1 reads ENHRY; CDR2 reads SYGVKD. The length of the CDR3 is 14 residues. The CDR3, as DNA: TGTGCCATCAGTGAGTCCAGGGCCGGTCAGCCCCAGCATTTT. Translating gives CAISESRAGQPQHF.

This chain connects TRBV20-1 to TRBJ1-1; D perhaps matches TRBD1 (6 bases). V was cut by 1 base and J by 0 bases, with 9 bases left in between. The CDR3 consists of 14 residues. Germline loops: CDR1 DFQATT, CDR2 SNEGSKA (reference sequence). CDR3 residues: CSARAGAMNTEAFF. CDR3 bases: TGCAGTGCTAGAGCAGGGGCTATGAACACTGAAGCTTTCTTT.

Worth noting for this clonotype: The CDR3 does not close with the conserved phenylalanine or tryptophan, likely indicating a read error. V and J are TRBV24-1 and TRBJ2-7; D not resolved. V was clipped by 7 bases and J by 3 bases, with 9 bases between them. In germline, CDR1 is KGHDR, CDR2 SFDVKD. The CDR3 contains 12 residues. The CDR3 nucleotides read TGTGCCACCAGCCTACACGGCTACGAGCAGTACTAC. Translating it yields CATSLHGYEQYY.

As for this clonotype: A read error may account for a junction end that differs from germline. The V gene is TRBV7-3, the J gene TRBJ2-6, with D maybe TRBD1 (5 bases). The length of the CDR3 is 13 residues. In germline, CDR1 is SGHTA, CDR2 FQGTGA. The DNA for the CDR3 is TGTGCCAGCAGCTCTCCTGGGGCCAACGTCATGACTTTC. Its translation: CASSSPGANVMTF. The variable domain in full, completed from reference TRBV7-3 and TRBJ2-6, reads GAGVSQTPSNKVTEKGKYVELRCDPISGHTALYWYRQSLGQGPEFLIYFQGTGAADDSGLPNDRFFAVRPEGSVSTLKIQRTERGDSAVYLCASSSPGANVMTFGAGSRLTVL.

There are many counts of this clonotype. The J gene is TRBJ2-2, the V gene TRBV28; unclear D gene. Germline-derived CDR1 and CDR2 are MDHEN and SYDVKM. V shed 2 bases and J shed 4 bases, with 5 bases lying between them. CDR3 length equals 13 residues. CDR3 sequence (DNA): TGTGCCAGCAGTTTAGCAGTCACCGGGGAGCTGTTTTTT. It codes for CASSLAVTGELFF.

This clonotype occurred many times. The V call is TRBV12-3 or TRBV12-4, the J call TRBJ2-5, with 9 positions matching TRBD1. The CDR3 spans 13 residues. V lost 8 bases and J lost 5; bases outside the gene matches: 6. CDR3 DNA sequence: TGTGCCAGCCAGACAGGGGGGATTGAGACCCAGTACTTC. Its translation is CASQTGGIETQYF.

CDR3 coding DNA: TGTGCCAGCAGTTTACTGCTAGCTAACTATGGCTACACCTTC. The encoded protein is CASSLLLANYGYTF. The chain uses TRBV12-3 or TRBV12-4 and TRBJ1-2; D is undetermined. Trimming left V 2 bases short and J 0 bases short, with 7 bases between. This CDR3 is 14 amino acids long.

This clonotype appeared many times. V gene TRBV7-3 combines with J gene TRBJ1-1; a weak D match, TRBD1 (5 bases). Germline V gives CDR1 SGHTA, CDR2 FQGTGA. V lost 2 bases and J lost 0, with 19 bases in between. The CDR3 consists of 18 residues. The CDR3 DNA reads TGTGCCAGCAGCTTAGGCGTAGGGGCAGGTGTCATGAACACTGAAGCTTTCTTT. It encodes CASSLGVGAGVMNTEAFF.

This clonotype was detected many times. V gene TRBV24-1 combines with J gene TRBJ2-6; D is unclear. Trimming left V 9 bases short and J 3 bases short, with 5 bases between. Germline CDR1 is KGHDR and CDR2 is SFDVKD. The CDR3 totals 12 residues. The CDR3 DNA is TGTGCCACCGCCGATGGGGCCAACGTCCTGACTTTC. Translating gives CATADGANVLTF.

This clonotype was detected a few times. For the CDR3, the DNA is TGTGCCAGCAGTGAAGGGAAGGGGACTTGGGGAAACGAGCAGTTCTTC. It is translated as CASSEGKGTWGNEQFF. The chain couples TRBV2 to TRBJ2-1, with D maybe TRBD2 (6 bases). The germline V gene has CDR1 SNHLY and CDR2 FYNNEI. The CDR3 has 16 residues. V lost 1 base and J lost 10, with 20 bases in between.

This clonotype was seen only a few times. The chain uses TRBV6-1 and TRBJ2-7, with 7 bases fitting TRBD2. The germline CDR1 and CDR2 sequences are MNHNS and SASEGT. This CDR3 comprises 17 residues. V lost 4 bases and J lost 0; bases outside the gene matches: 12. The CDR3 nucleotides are TGTGCCAGCAGTGGCCGGTTGCGGGGGTCTGACTCCTACGAGCAGTACTTC. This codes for CASSGRLRGSDSYEQYF.

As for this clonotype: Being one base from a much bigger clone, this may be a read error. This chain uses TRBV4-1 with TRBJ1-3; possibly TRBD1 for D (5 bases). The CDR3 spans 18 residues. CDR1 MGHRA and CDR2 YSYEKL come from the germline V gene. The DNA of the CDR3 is TGCGCCAGCAGCCATAGAACAAAGGGACGGATCTCTGGAAACACCATATGTTTT. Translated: CASSHRTKGRISGNTICF.

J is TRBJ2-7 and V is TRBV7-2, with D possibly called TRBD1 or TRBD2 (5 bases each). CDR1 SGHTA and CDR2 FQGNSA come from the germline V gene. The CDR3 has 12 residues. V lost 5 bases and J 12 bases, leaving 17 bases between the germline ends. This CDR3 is CASSRNQGRGYF. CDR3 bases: TGTGCCAGCAGCCGCAATCAGGGACGCGGGTACTTC.

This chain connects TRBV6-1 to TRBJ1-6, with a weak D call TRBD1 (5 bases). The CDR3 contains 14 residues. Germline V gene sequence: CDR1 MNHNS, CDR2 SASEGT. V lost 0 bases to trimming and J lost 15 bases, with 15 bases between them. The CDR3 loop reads CASSEALLRDGLHF. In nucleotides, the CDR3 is TGTGCCAGCAGTGAAGCGCTTCTTAGGGACGGCCTCCACTTT.

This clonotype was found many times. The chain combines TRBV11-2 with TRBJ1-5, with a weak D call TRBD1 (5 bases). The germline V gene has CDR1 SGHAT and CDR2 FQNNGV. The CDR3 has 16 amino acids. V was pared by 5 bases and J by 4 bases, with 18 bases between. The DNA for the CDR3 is TGTGCCAGCAGCCACGGGAGAGGGGCTTTAAATCAGCCCCAGCATTTT. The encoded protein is CASSHGRGALNQPQHF.